The next 20 T cell receptor beta chains were all read from a single sample in a study of T cell responses to AZD1222 COVID-19 vaccine. Using immunoSEQ multiplex PCR, the repertoire was profiled, and TCRdb retains in-frame clones only, with some absent. The data show 120,000 to 150,000 clones, roughly 86% seen once. Source: peripheral blood, taken 28 days after the second AZD1222 dose. These receptors came from an adult who received the AZD1222 COVID-19 vaccine.

The rearrangement joins TRBV7-2 to TRBJ2-1, with a weak D call TRBD2 (6 bases). Looked up from germline, CDR1 is SGHTA and CDR2 is FQGNSA. This CDR3 region has 14 residues. V lost 7 bases and J 10 bases, leaving 20 bases between the germline ends. As DNA, the CDR3 is TGTGCCAGCACCTCTCCCCCCCTCGGGGGAGAGCAGTTCTTC. Protein: CASTSPPLGGEQFF. Combining the CDR3 with reference TRBV7-2 and TRBJ2-1 gives the whole variable domain GAGVSQSPSNKVTEKGKDVELRCDPISGHTALYWYRQSLGQGLEFLIYFQGNSAPDKSGLPSDRFSAERTGGSVSTLTIQRTQQEDSAVYLCASTSPPLGGEQFFGPGTRLTVL.

V usage is TRBV25-1 and J usage is TRBJ2-3; D uncertain. V was pared by 5 bases and J by 3 bases, with 21 bases between. This CDR3 comprises 17 residues. Germline-derived CDR1 and CDR2 are MGHDK and SYGVNS. CDR3 region: CASSTSVAGFLTDTQYF. CDR3 nucleotide sequence: TGTGCCAGCAGTACCTCCGTAGCAGGTTTTTTAACAGATACGCAGTATTTT.

This clone came up a few times. The chain couples TRBV2 to TRBJ1-2, with no clear D. This CDR3 is built from 12 residues. CDR1 and CDR2 from the germline V gene are SNHLY and FYNNEI. Deletions cut 6 bases from V and 4 bases from J, with 9 bases between. In DNA form, the CDR3 reads TGTGCCAGCAGCCCTGCCCCCTATGGCTACACCTTC. Protein sequence: CASSPAPYGYTF.

The genes are TRBV9 and TRBJ1-2, with no clear D. Germline V gene data show CDR1 as SGDLS and CDR2 as YYNGEE. The CDR3 consists of 14 residues. Trimming took 0 bases from V and 7 from J, leaving 13 bases between them. CDR3 nucleotides: TGTGCCAGCAGCGTAGTGGGAGGGTTGGGTGGCTACACCTTC. Amino acid sequence: CASSVVGGLGGYTF.

The chain joins TRBV27 to TRBJ1-6; D not resolved. Trimming left V 2 bases short and J 10 bases short, with 9 bases between. Germline values: CDR1 MNHEY, CDR2 SMNVEV (reference sequence). The CDR3 contains 13 residues. The CDR3 region has the DNA TGTGCCAGCAGTTTAGTCCTAGGCTCACCCCTCCACTTT. Its translation is CASSLVLGSPLHF.

The chain has TRBV16 and TRBJ2-3, with a tentative D call TRBD2 (6 bases). Trimming left V 1 base short and J 7 bases short, with 9 bases between. There are 13 residues in the CDR3. Germline V gives CDR1 KGHSY, CDR2 FQNENV. In DNA form, the CDR3 reads TGTGCCAGCAGCCAATTTGGAGGGAATACGCAGTATTTT. This codes for CASSQFGGNTQYF.

This chain uses TRBV11-2 with TRBJ1-2, with unresolved D. This CDR3 comprises 14 residues. V shed 3 bases and J shed 4 bases, with 12 bases lying between them. Germline V gene lookup returns CDR1 SGHAT and CDR2 FQNNGV. The CDR3 reads CASSFREGGYGYTF. CDR3 DNA: TGTGCCAGCAGCTTCCGTGAGGGTGGCTATGGCTACACCTTC.

The gene calls are TRBV5-4 and TRBJ2-7; 14 nucleotides agree with TRBD2. Trimming at V came to 4 bases and at J to 2 bases, leaving 8 bases not matched to a gene. CDR1 is SGHNT, CDR2 YYREEE, per germline (reference sequence). This CDR3 contains 17 residues. CDR3 in DNA: TGTGCCAGCAGCCTCGGGACTAGCGGGAGTTACGCCTACGAGCAGTACTTC. Its translation is CASSLGTSGSYAYEQYF.

The chain combines TRBV30 with TRBJ1-5; TRBD1 aligns across 7 bases. The CDR3 length is 13 residues. Germline CDR1 GTSNPN, CDR2 SVGIG (reference sequence). Trimming at V came to 3 bases and at J to 7 bases, leaving 6 bases not matched to a gene. The CDR3, as DNA: TGTGCCTGGAGCGCAGGGGGAGGCCAGCCCCAGCATTTT. Its protein is CAWSAGGGQPQHF.

This rearrangement joins TRBV5-1 to TRBJ1-6; D uncertain. V lost 0 bases and J lost 0, with 10 bases in between. Per the germline V gene, CDR1 is SGHRS and CDR2 is YFSETQ. The CDR3 spans 17 residues. CDR3 amino acids: CASSLASMSSYNSPLHF. CDR3 coding DNA: TGCGCCAGCAGCTTGGCGTCCATGAGCTCCTATAATTCACCCCTCCACTTT.

The chain combines TRBV7-9 with TRBJ2-7; possibly TRBD1 for D (6 bases). CDR1 and CDR2 from the germline V gene are SEHNR and FQNEAQ (reference sequence). The CDR3 is made up of 14 amino acids. V lost 5 bases and J 6 bases, leaving 17 bases between the germline ends. Here the CDR3 reads CASSPKDRNSEQYF. In DNA, the CDR3 is TGTGCCAGCAGCCCCAAGGACAGAAATTCCGAGCAGTACTTC.

V usage is TRBV10-3 and J usage is TRBJ2-1; 11 bases agree with TRBD1. The CDR3 contains 18 residues. Trimming took 3 bases from V and 6 from J; bases not matched to a gene: 13. Germline CDR1 is ENHRY and CDR2 is SYGVKD. CDR3 amino acids: CAISDEHGAGTGGNEQFF. CDR3 DNA sequence: TGTGCCATCAGTGACGAACACGGAGCCGGGACAGGGGGCAATGAGCAGTTCTTC.

This chain uses TRBV30 with TRBJ1-2; D might be TRBD1 (5 bases). V was cut by 0 bases and J by 5 bases, with 13 bases left in between. The CDR3 is made up of 14 amino acids. Per germline, CDR1 GTSNPN and CDR2 SVGIG (reference sequence). The CDR3 nucleotides are TGTGCCTGGAGTGTTGGGGCAGCAGCATATGGCTACACCTTC. Amino acids: CAWSVGAAAYGYTF.

The chain links TRBV28 to TRBJ2-5; 10 positions match TRBD2. From germline, CDR1 is MDHEN and CDR2 SYDVKM. The CDR3 covers 15 residues. CDR3 coding DNA: TGTGCGATTACGGCTAGCGGGGGACCTAGAGAGACCCAGTACTTC. As protein: CAITASGGPRETQYF.

This sequence joins TRBV5-8 and TRBJ1-4; 7 bases are a match to TRBD1. Germline CDR1 reads SGHTS; CDR2 reads YDEGEE. J was trimmed by 8 bases and V by 2 bases; bases with no gene match: 9. The CDR3 extends over 15 amino acids. The CDR3 sequence: CASSFTVDRAEKLFF. As DNA, the CDR3 is TGTGCCAGCAGCTTTACCGTAGACAGGGCGGAAAAACTGTTTTTT.

CDR3 coding DNA: TGTGCCAGCTCACCACCGGGGACACCCGGGAACACCGGGGAGCTGTTTTTT. This sequence encodes CASSPPGTPGNTGELFF. The rearrangement links TRBV18 to TRBJ2-2, with D perhaps matching TRBD1 (6 bases). CDR3 length: 17 residues. Germline loops: CDR1 KGHSH, CDR2 LQKENI. V lost 0 bases to trimming and J lost 1 base, with 12 bases between them.

The CDR3 spells CASSLQSTYEQYF. CDR3 nucleotides: TGTGCCAGCAGTTTACAGAGTACCTACGAGCAGTACTTC. This chain uses TRBV27 with TRBJ2-7; D call uncertain. Trimming removed 2 bases from V and 2 bases from J, with 7 bases in between. The CDR3 length is 13 residues. Germline CDR1 reads MNHEY; CDR2 reads SMNVEV (reference sequence).

The chain is built from TRBV6-5 and TRBJ1-2; 7 nucleotides align to TRBD1. Germline V gene lookup returns CDR1 MNHEY and CDR2 SVGAGI. The J segment lost 4 bases and the V segment lost 0 bases, leaving 8 bases of the junction unmatched. There are 16 residues in the CDR3. CDR3 protein: CASSYSIPTGAYGYTF. For the CDR3, the DNA is TGTGCCAGCAGTTACTCGATACCAACAGGGGCCTATGGCTACACCTTC.

This clone was recorded only once. The chain employs TRBV30 and TRBJ1-2; possibly TRBD1 for D (6 bases). Between the trimmed V and J ends, which lost 5 bases and 2 bases, there was a span of 21 bases. Per germline, CDR1 GTSNPN and CDR2 SVGIG (reference sequence). The CDR3 covers 16 residues. The DNA of the CDR3 is TGTGCCTGGGTGGGATCAGGGACATGGTCCAACTATGGCTACACCTTC. Its protein is CAWVGSGTWSNYGYTF.

The chain combines TRBV5-1 with TRBJ1-1; D ambiguous. This CDR3 spans 13 amino acids. CDR1 and CDR2 from the germline V gene are SGHRS and YFSETQ. The V gene lost 2 bases and the J gene lost 3 bases, with 8 bases spanning the gap. CDR3 nucleotide sequence: TGCGCCAGCAGCTTTTTAGGATACACTGAAGCTTTCTTT. It specifies CASSFLGYTEAFF.